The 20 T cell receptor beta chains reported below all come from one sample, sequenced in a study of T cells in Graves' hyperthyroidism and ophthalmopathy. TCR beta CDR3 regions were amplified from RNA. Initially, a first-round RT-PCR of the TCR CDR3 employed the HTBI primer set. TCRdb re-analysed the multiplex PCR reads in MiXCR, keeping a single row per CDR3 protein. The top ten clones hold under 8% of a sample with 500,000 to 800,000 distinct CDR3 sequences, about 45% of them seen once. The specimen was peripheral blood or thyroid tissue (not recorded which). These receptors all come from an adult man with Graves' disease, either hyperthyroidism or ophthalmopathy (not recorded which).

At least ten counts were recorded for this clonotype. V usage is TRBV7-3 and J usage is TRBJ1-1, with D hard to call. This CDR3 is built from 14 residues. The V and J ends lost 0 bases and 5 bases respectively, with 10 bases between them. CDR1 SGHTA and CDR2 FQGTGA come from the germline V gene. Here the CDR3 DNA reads TGTGCCAGCAGCTTAACAGCTTTTGTGACTGAAGCTTTCTTT. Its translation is CASSLTAFVTEAFF.

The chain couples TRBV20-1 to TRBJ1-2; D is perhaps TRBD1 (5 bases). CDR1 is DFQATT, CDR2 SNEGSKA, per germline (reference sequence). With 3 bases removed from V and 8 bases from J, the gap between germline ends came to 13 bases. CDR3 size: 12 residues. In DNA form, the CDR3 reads TGCAGTGCTAGGTCGGGGGGAGGCGGCTACACCTTC. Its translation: CSARSGGGGYTF.

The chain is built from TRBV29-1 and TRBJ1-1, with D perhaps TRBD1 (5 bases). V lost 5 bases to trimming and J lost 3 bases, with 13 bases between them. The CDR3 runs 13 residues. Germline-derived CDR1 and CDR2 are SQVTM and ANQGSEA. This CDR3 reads CSVRDRGDTEAFF. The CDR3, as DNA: TGCAGCGTTAGAGATAGGGGAGACACTGAAGCTTTCTTT.

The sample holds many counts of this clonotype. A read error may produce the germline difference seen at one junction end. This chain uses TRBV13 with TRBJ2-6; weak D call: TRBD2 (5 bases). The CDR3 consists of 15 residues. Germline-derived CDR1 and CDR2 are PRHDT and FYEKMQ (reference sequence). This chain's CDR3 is CASSLGGFGANVLTF. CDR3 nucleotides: TGTGCCAGCAGCCTAGGAGGATTTGGGGCCAACGTCCTGACTTTC.

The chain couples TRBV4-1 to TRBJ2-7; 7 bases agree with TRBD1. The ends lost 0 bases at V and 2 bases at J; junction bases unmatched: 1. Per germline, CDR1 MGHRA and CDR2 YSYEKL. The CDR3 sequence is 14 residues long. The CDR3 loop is CASSQEDRTYEQYF. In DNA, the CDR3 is TGCGCCAGCAGCCAAGAGGACAGGACCTACGAGCAGTACTTC.

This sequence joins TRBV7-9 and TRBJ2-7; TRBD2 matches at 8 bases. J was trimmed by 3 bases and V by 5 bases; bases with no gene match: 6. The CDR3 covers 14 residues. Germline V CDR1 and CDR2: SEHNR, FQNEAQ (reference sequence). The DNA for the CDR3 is TGTGCCAGCAGCCCGTGGCGGGGGGACTACGAGCAGTACTTC. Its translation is CASSPWRGDYEQYF.

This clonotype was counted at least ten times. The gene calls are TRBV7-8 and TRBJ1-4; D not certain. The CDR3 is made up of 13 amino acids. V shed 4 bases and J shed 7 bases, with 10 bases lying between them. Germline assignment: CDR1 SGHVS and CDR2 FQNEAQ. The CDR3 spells CASSSGHREKLFF. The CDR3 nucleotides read TGTGCCAGCAGCTCGGGCCATCGTGAAAAACTGTTTTTT.

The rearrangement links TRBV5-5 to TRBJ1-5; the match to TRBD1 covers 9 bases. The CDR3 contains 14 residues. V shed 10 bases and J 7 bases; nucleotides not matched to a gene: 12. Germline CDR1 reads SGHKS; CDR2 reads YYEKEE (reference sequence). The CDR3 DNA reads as TGTGCCGTTCGGGACAGGGAAGAGAGACAGCCCCAGCATTTT. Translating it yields CAVRDREERQPQHF.

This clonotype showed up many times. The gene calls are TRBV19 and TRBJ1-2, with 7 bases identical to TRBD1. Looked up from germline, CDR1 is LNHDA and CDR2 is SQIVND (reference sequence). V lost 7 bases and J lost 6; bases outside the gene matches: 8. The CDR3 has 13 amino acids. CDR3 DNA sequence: TGTGCCAGTACCGACGGGACAGCACATGGCTACACCTTC. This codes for CASTDGTAHGYTF.

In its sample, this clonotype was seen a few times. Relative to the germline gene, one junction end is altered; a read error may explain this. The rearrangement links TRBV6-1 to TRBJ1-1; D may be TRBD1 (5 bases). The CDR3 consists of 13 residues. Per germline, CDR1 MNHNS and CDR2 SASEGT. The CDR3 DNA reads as TGTGCCAGCAGTTACGCGCCAGGGCAAGGACTGGACTTT. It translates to CASSYAPGQGLDF.

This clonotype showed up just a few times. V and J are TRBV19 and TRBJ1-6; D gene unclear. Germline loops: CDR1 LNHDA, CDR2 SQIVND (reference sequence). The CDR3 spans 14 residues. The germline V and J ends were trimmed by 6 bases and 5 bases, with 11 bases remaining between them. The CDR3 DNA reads TGTGCCAGTAGGTCCCGGGCGAATAATTCACCCCTCCACTTT. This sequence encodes CASRSRANNSPLHF.

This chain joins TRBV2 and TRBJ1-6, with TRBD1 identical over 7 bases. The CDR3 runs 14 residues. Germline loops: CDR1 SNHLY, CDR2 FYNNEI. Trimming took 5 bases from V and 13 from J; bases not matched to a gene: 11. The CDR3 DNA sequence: TGTGCCAGCAGTACAGGGGATCGGGATCAGCCCCTCCACTTT. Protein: CASSTGDRDQPLHF.

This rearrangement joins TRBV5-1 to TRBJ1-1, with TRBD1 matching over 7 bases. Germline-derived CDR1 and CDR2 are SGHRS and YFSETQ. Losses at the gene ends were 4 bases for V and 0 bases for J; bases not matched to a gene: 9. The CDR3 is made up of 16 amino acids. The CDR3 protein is CASSLRTGQLNTEAFF. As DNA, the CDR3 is TGCGCCAGCAGCCTACGGACAGGACAGCTGAACACTGAAGCTTTCTTT.

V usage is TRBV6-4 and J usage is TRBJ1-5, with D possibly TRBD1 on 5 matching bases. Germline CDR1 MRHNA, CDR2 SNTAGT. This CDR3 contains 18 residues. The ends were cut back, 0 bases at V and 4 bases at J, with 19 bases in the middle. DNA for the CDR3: TGTGCCAGCAGTGACTCATGTATCGGGGGGTCGGGGAATCAGCCCCAGCATTTT. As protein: CASSDSCIGGSGNQPQHF.

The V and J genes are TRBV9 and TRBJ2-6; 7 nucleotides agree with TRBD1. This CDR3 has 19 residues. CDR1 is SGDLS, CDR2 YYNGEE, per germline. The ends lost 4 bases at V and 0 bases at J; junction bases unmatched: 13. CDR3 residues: CASSLSPGTVSSGANVLTF. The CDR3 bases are TGTGCCAGCAGCTTAAGTCCCGGGACAGTTAGCTCTGGGGCCAACGTCCTGACTTTC.

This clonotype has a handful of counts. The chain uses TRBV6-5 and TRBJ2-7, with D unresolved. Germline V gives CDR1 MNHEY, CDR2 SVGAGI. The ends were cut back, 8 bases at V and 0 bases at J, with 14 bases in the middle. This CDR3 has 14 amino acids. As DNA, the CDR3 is TGTGCCAGCTCCTGGAGCATAGACTCCTACGAGCAGTACTTC. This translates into CASSWSIDSYEQYF.

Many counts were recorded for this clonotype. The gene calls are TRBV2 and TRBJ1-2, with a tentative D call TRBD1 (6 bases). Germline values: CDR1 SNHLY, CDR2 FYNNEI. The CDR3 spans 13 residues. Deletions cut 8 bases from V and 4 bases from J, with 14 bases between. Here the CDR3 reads CASYRDTTYGYTF. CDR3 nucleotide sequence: TGTGCCAGCTACCGGGACACGACCTATGGCTACACCTTC.

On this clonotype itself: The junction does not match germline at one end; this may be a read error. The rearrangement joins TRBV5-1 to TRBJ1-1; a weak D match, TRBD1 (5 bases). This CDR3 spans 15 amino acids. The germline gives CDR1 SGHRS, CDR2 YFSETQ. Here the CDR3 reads CASSLAAGFMTEASF. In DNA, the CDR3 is TGCGCCAGCAGCTTGGCCGCAGGGTTTATGACTGAAGCTTCCTTT. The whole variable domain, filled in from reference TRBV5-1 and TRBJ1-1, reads KAGVTQTPRYLIKTRGQQVTLSCSPISGHRSVSWYQQTPGQGLQFLFEYFSETQRNKGNFPGRFSGRQFSNSRSEMNVSTLELGDSALYLCASSLAAGFMTEASFGQGTRLTVV.

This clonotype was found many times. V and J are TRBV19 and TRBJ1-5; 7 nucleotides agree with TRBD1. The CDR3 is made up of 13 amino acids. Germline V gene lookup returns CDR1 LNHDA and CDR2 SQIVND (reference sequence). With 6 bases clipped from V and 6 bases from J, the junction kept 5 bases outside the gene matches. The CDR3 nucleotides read TGTGCCAGTAGCATGGGGACAGCTCAGCCCCAGCATTTT. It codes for CASSMGTAQPQHF. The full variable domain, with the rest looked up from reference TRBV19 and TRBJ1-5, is DGGITQSPKYLFRKEGQNVTLSCEQNLNHDAMYWYRQDPGQGLRLIYYSQIVNDFQKGDIAEGYSVSREKKESFPLTVTSAQKNPTAFYLCASSMGTAQPQHFGDGTRLSIL.

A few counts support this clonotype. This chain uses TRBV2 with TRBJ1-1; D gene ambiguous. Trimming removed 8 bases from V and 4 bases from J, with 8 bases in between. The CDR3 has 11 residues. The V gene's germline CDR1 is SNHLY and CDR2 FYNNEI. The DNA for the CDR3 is TGTGCCAGCCGTTCCGGCACTGAAGCTTTCTTT. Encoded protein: CASRSGTEAFF. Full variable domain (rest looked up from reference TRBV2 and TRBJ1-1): EPEVTQTPSHQVTQMGQEVILRCVPISNHLYFYWYRQILGQKVEFLVSFYNNEISEKSEIFDDQFSVERPDGSNFTLKIRSTKLEDSAMYFCASRSGTEAFFGQGTRLTVV.